This TCR beta chain is drawn from a study of T cell repertoires in cytomegalovirus infection (dated by TCRdb to the late 2010s). Background for the entire study: Donor HLA type was relevant to the analysis, because carriage of CMV infection together with the matching HLA type was indicated by public TCR beta signatures.

Sequencing instrument: Illumina HiSeq 1500. Starting from the raw public reads, TCRdb applied fastp trimming at Q25, assembled clones with MiXCR and retained in-frame beta chains. Records with the same CDR3 protein are collapsed into one entry carrying the most frequent genes and DNA. This sample lists about 180,000 distinct CDR3 sequences; approximately 18% were detected once. Less than 25% of the sample is in the top ten clones. Summary of the overall study and its limitations: The ex vivo response was dominated by HLA-C-restricted CMV-specific TCR beta clonotypes, which also provided the single most frequent clonotype in two of eight donors. In both this cohort and an independent cohort of 300 to 450 donors, the cumulative frequency of public TCR beta family members distinguished carriers of CMV infection plus the relevant HLA type.

Concerning this clonotype: Its antigen remains undetermined. No clone much larger than this one lies a single base away; base qualities are absent.

The TCR sequence derives from a human donor in good health (CMV status not recorded). Some clones in this sample may be carry-over from other donors' samples. Sequencing used CD8+ T cells from PBMCs.

Here the CDR3 is given as CASSLGTGFEQYF. The DNA sequence reads TGTGCCAGCAGTCTCGGGACAGGGTTCGAGCAGTACTTC. The V gene is TRBV27 and the J gene is TRBJ2-7; TRBD1 lines up with 9 middle nucleotides. Relative to germline, V is missing 5 bases and J is missing 6 bases, with 5 bases of the junction outside any gene match. Counted from cysteine to phenylalanine, this CDR3 has 13 amino acids. Only the CDR3 part of the read is kept: 39 bases, read in frame from the first base. The germline V gene (reference sequence) sets CDR1 to MNHEY and CDR2 to SMNVEV.